Sequencing of this TCR beta chain was carried out in a study of T cells in tuberculosis. Findings of the study overall: Active tuberculosis TCR-alpha repertoires lay closer to GMM-specific TCRs than IGRA-negative controls, suggesting clonal expansion. Classification accuracy was approximately 85% (AUROC 0.8 to 0.9) with the GMM-specific repertoire.

With V trimmed by 4 bases and J by 3 bases, 5 bases remained unmatched. This CDR3 comprises 16 residues. Germline V CDR1 and CDR2: SGHRS, YFSETQ. Method: immunoSEQ multiplex PCR; TCRdb's copy keeps in-frame clones and lacks some. The sample has about 32,000 clones, approximately 95% seen once. At study entry, adolescents had tuberculin skin tests and IGRA screening. Of note for this clone: The antigen is not known.

The sample consisted of PBMCs. The J gene is TRBJ2-1, the V gene TRBV5-1; 12 bases agree with TRBD2. This TCR came from a donor between 5 and 29 years old with latent tuberculosis or without tuberculosis infection. CDR3 sequence: CASSRTSGINYNEQFF. CDR3 in DNA: TGCGCCAGCAGCCGGACTAGCGGGATTAACTACAATGAGCAGTTCTTC.